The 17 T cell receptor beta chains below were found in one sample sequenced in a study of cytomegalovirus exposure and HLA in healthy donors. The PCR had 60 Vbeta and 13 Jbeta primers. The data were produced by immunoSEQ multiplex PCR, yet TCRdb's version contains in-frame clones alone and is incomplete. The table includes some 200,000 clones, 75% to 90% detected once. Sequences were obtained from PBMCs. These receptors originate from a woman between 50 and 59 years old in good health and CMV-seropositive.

The CDR3: CASTQSGQAYNEQFF. CDR3 DNA sequence: TGTGCCAGCACGCAATCGGGACAGGCCTACAATGAGCAGTTCTTC. The chain uses TRBV6-5 and TRBJ2-1, with 8 bases that match TRBD1. The CDR3 consists of 15 residues. Germline assignment: CDR1 MNHEY and CDR2 SVGAGI. The V and J ends lost 7 bases and 2 bases, in that order; junction bases with no gene match: 7.

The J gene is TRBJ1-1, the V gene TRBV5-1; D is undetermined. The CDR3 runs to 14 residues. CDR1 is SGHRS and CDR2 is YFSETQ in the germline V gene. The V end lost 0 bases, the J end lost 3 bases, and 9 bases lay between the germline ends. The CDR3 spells CASSLVGSDTEAFF. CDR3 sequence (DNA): TGCGCCAGCAGCTTGGTCGGGTCGGACACTGAAGCTTTCTTT.

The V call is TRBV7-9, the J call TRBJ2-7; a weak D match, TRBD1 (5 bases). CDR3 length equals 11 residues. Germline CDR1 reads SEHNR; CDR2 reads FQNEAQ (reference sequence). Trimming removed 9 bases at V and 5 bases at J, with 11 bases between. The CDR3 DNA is TGTGCCAGTAAGGGGTACGACGAGCAGTACTTC. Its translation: CASKGYDEQYF.

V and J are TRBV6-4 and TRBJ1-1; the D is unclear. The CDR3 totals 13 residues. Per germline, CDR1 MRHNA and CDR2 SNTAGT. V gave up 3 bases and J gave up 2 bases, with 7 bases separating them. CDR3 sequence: CASSEQKNTEAFF. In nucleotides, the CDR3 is TGTGCCAGCAGTGAACAGAAAAACACTGAAGCTTTCTTT.

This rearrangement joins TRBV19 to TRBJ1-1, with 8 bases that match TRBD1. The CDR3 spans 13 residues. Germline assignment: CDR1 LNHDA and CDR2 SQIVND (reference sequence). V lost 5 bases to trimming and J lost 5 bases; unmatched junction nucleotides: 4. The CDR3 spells CASSRDRKTEAFF. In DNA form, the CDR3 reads TGTGCCAGTAGTCGGGACAGGAAAACTGAAGCTTTCTTT.

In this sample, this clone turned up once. The chain's CDR3 is CASSIEAGSYEQYF. The CDR3 DNA follows: TGTGCCAGTAGTATAGAGGCGGGTTCCTACGAGCAGTACTTC. The chain combines TRBV19 with TRBJ2-7, with D tentatively TRBD2 (5 bases). Trimming took off 0 bases at V and 1 base at J, with 7 bases between the two ends. The V gene's germline CDR1 is LNHDA and CDR2 SQIVND (reference sequence). CDR3 length: 14 amino acids.

The CDR3 DNA reads as TGTGCCAGCAGCTCACACAGGGGTAACACCGGGGAGCTGTTTTTT. The encoded protein is CASSSHRGNTGELFF. The chain links TRBV7-2 to TRBJ2-2, with 7 bases aligning to TRBD1. The J segment lost 2 bases and the V segment lost 4 bases, leaving 4 bases of the junction unmatched. The V gene's germline CDR1 is SGHTA and CDR2 FQGNSA. This CDR3 is 15 amino acids long.

The DNA for the CDR3 is TGTGCCAGCAGCTTAGCGCGGTCTCAAGAGACCCAGTACTTC. Amino acid sequence: CASSLARSQETQYF. This sequence joins TRBV7-9 and TRBJ2-5; D is unclear. The germline V gene encodes CDR1 SEHNR and CDR2 FQNEAQ (reference sequence). The CDR3 totals 14 residues. V lost 0 bases, J lost 2 bases, and 7 bases lay in between.

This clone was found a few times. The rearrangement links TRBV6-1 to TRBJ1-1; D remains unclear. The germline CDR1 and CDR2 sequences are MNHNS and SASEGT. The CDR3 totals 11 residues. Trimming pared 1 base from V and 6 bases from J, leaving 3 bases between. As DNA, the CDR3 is TGTGCCAGCAGTGAAGGGCCTGAAGCTTTCTTT. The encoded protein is CASSEGPEAFF.

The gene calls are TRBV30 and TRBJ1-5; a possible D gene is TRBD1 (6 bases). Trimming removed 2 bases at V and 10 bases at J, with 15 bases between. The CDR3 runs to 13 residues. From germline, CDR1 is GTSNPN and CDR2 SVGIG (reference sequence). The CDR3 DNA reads TGTGCCTGGAGTCTTCAGGACAGAAGCCCCCAGCATTTT. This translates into CAWSLQDRSPQHF.

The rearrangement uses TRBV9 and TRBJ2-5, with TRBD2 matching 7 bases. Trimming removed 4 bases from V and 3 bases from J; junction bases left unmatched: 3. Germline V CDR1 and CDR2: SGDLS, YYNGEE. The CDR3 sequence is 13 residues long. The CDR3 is CASSNGGKETQYF. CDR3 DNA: TGTGCCAGCAGCAACGGGGGGAAAGAGACCCAGTACTTC.

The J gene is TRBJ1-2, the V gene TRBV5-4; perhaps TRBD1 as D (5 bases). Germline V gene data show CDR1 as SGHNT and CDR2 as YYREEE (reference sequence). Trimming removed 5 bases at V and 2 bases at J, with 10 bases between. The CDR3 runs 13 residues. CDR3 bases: TGTGCCAGCAGTCATGACAGAAACTATGGCTACACCTTC. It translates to CASSHDRNYGYTF.

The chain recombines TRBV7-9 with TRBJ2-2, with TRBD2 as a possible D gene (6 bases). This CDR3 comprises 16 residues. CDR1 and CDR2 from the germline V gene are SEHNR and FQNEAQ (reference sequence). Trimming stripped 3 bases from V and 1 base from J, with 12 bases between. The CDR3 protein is CASSFGVGGNTGELFF. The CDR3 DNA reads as TGTGCCAGCAGCTTCGGGGTGGGGGGGAACACCGGGGAGCTGTTTTTT.

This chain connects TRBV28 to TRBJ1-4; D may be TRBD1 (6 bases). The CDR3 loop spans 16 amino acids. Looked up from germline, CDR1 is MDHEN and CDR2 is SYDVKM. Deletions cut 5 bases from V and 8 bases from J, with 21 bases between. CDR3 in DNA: TGTGCCAGCAGTCTCCACCCAGGGGTGAGGGGCGAAAAACTGTTTTTT. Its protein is CASSLHPGVRGEKLFF. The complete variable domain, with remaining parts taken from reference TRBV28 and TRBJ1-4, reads DVKVTQSSRYLVKRTGEKVFLECVQDMDHENMFWYRQDPGLGLRLIYFSYDVKMKEKGDIPEGYSVSREKKERFSLILESASTNQTSMYLCASSLHPGVRGEKLFFGSGTQLSVL.

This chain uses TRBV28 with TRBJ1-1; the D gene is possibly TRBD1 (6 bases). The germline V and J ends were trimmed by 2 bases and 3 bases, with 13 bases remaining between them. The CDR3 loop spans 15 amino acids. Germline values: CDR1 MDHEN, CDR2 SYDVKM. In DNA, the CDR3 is TGTGCCAGCAGTTTACACAGGGCCGGGGACACTGAAGCTTTCTTT. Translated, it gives CASSLHRAGDTEAFF.

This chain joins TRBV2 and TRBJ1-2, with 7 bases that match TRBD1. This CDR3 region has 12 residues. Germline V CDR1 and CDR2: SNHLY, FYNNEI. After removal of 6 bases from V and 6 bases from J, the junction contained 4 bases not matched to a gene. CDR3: CASRPDRDGYTF. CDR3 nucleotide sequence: TGTGCCAGCAGACCCGACAGGGATGGCTACACCTTC. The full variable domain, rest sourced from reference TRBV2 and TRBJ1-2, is EPEVTQTPSHQVTQMGQEVILRCVPISNHLYFYWYRQILGQKVEFLVSFYNNEISEKSEIFDDQFSVERPDGSNFTLKIRSTKLEDSAMYFCASRPDRDGYTFGSGTRLTVV.

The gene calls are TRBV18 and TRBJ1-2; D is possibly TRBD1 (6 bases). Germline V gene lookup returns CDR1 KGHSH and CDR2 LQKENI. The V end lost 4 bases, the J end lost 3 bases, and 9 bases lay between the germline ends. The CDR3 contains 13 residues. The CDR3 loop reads CASSRDNHYGYTF. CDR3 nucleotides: TGTGCCAGCTCACGGGACAATCACTATGGCTACACCTTC.